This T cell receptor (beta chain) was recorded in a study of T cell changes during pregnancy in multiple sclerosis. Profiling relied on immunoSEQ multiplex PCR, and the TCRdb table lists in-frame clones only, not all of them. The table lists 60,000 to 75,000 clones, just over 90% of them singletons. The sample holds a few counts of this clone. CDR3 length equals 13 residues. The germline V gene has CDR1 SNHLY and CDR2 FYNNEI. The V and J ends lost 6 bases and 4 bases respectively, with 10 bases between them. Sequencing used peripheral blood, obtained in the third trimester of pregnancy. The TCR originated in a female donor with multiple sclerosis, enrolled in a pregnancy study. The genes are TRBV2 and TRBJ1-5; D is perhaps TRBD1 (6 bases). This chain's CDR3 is CASSGDKNQPQHF. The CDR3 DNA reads TGTGCCAGCAGCGGGGACAAAAATCAGCCCCAGCATTTT.